This paragraph covers one T cell receptor beta chain sequence. Its antigen remains unidentified. CD45RO-negative, CCR7-positively selected cells formed the naive CD8 fraction, excluding terminally differentiated effector memory CD45RA+ cells. The data stem from a study of shared clonotypes between healthy human individuals. Study conclusions and caveats: Shared across a few donors were 4% to 5% of the naive CD4 clonotypes. In the sorted subsets, rarefaction showed sequencing was incomplete despite large depth. Memory subsets generally showed smaller estimated richness than naive subsets did.

Investigators spread the genomic DNA of each subset evenly over several immunoSEQ plates. Produced via immunoSEQ multiplex PCR; TCRdb's table is partial and in-frame only. The sample lists more than 2 million clones; 85% to 95% were seen once. Germline lookup yields CDR1 MDHEN and CDR2 SYDVKM. The CDR3 spans 15 residues. Trimming removed 6 bases from V and 1 base from J, with 12 bases in between. The specimen was naive CD8+ T cells from PBMCs. The V gene is TRBV28, the J gene TRBJ2-2; D is unclear. The sequence was collected from a man in his late teens or twenties in good health. Some clones in this sample may be carry-over from other donors' samples. CDR3 in amino acids: CASSPAIGNTGELFF. The CDR3 DNA reads TGTGCCAGCAGCCCCGCTATCGGGAACACCGGGGAGCTGTTTTTT.